This T cell receptor beta chain appears in the sequencing data of a study of cytomegalovirus exposure and HLA in healthy donors. CDR3 length: 16 amino acids. J was trimmed by 1 base and V by 1 base; bases with no gene match: 4. Germline lookup yields CDR1 SGHTA and CDR2 FQGNSA. It was with 60 Vbeta and 13 Jbeta primers that the PCR ran. Profiled with immunoSEQ multiplex PCR; TCRdb holds only in-frame clones, not every one. The sample yields approximately 93,000 clones, about 80% seen once. Points from the study as a whole: Presence/absence analyses rested on an assumption that sequencing depth was roughly uniform across donors.

A word on this clone: Its target is unknown.

The sequenced sample consisted of PBMCs. The sequence came from a male donor in good health and CMV-seropositive. The chain couples TRBV7-2 to TRBJ1-1, with 9 nucleotides matching TRBD1. The CDR3 sequence is CASSLGTGVANTEAFF. CDR3 DNA: TGTGCCAGCAGCTTAGGGACAGGGGTCGCGAACACTGAAGCTTTCTTT.